This T cell receptor beta chain was obtained from a study of a mutant IDH1 vaccine in newly diagnosed glioma. As for the study in general: Eight vaccinations reached patients in weeks 1, 3, 5, 7, 11, 15, 19 and 23.

Worth noting for this clone: Its matching antigen is unknown.

Regarding the study as a whole: Changes to the top peripheral T cell clonotypes appeared unrelated to pseudoprogression.

The assay was immunoSEQ multiplex PCR, and TCRdb's table has in-frame clones only and misses some. The sample yields 55,000 to 65,000 clones, 75% to 90% seen once. Sample time point: week 11, during vaccination. The vaccine gave 300 ug of a 20-mer mutant IDH1 peptide subcutaneously per dose. Germline CDR1 and CDR2: LNHDA and SQIVND (reference sequence). Trimming took off 7 bases at V and 6 bases at J, with 19 bases between the two ends. The CDR3 covers 15 residues. This TCR derives from a man aged 50 or older with glioma. The genes are TRBV19 and TRBJ1-5; TRBD1 is a possible D gene (6 bases). This specimen consisted of PBMCs, obtained from a glioma patient whose treatment included an IDH1 peptide vaccine. The CDR3 bases are TGTGCCAGTATCGGGGTACAGGGAGGCGGTCAGCCCCAGCATTTT. Protein product: CASIGVQGGGQPQHF.